The rows below give T cell receptor beta chains drawn from one sample of a study of a mutant IDH1 vaccine in newly diagnosed glioma. Data came from immunoSEQ multiplex PCR; TCRdb stores just in-frame clones and leaves some out. Here the sample spans roughly 40,000 clones, about nine tenths being singletons. No antigen has been assigned to these receptors. The input for sequencing was PBMCs, taken from a glioma patient whose treatment included an IDH1 peptide vaccine. All receptors come from a man in his fifties with glioma. Both conserved end residues are trimmed from each CDR3.

v_call: TRBV27
j_call: TRBJ2-7
cdr3_aa: ASSFRTGAYEQY

v_call: TRBV29-1
j_call: TRBJ1-2
cdr3_aa: SVASPGYT

v_call: TRBV28
j_call: TRBJ1-3
cdr3_aa: ASSSDSSGNTIY

v_call: TRBV15
j_call: TRBJ2-7
cdr3_aa: ATSKTPGQGTSEQY

v_call: TRBV9
j_call: TRBJ1-1
cdr3_aa: ASSVGPGTGASNTEAF

v_call: TRBV4-2
j_call: TRBJ1-3
cdr3_aa: ASSQDRRGNTIY

v_call: TRBV5-6
j_call: TRBJ1-6
cdr3_aa: ASSLVGAPLH

v_call: TRBV5-4
j_call: TRBJ1-6
cdr3_aa: ASSLGQGAYNSPLH

v_call: TRBV5-5
j_call: TRBJ1-1
cdr3_aa: ASSSPGQLNTEAF

v_call: TRBV4-3
j_call: TRBJ2-3
cdr3_aa: ASSQDMYTDTQY

v_call: TRBV9
j_call: TRBJ2-7
cdr3_aa: ASSVGGTRYEQY

v_call: TRBV19
j_call: TRBJ1-2
cdr3_aa: ASSITTSTGFDGYT

v_call: TRBV28
j_call: TRBJ2-3
cdr3_aa: ASTTGRNLGDTQY

v_call: TRBV5-6
j_call: TRBJ1-5
cdr3_aa: ASSWGIHQPQH

v_call: TRBV30
j_call: TRBJ1-3
cdr3_aa: AWSVQNRGARSGNTIY

v_call: TRBV19
j_call: TRBJ2-7
cdr3_aa: ASSTGQREQY

v_call: TRBV19
j_call: TRBJ2-2
cdr3_aa: ASNDRGLNTGELF

v_call: TRBV4-1
j_call: TRBJ2-2
cdr3_aa: ASSQESRAGELF

v_call: TRBV18
j_call: TRBJ1-1
cdr3_aa: ASSPRQGASGNTEAF

v_call: TRBV30
j_call: TRBJ2-3
cdr3_aa: AWSPGSGTDTQY

v_call: TRBV27
j_call: TRBJ2-1
cdr3_aa: ASLAGPPYNEQF

v_call: TRBV19
j_call: TRBJ1-2
cdr3_aa: ASSLPPGGDYGYT

v_call: TRBV15
j_call: TRBJ1-5
cdr3_aa: ATSRDGGTANQPQH

v_call: TRBV30
j_call: TRBJ2-1
cdr3_aa: AWSRGRANYNEQF

v_call: TRBV6-4
j_call: TRBJ2-1
cdr3_aa: ASSGAGQGLDEQF

v_call: TRBV11-2
j_call: TRBJ2-3
cdr3_aa: ASSFPPRDTQY

v_call: TRBV13
j_call: TRBJ1-1
cdr3_aa: ASSHLSGGRSTEAF

v_call: TRBV5-5
j_call: TRBJ2-3
cdr3_aa: ASSLQGTDTQY

v_call: TRBV15
j_call: TRBJ1-2
cdr3_aa: ATSRGDRLSNYGYT

v_call: TRBV5-1
j_call: TRBJ1-6
cdr3_aa: ASSNLPTGANSPLH

v_call: TRBV7-9
j_call: TRBJ1-2
cdr3_aa: ASSLGLPGPNYGYT

v_call: TRBV11-2
j_call: TRBJ2-3
cdr3_aa: ASSLLGYDTDTQY

v_call: TRBV6-1
j_call: TRBJ2-1
cdr3_aa: ASSERGPVPPNEQF

v_call: TRBV18
j_call: TRBJ2-2
cdr3_aa: ASSPQESGGELF

v_call: TRBV7-9
j_call: TRBJ1-4
cdr3_aa: ASSRYQGDREKLF

v_call: TRBV5-8
j_call: TRBJ2-3
cdr3_aa: ASSAGTSGGDTQY

v_call: TRBV11-2
j_call: TRBJ2-7
cdr3_aa: ASTRRAGGGHEQY

v_call: TRBV5-4
j_call: TRBJ2-3
cdr3_aa: ASSFISPELPTDTQY

v_call: TRBV5-4
j_call: TRBJ1-6
cdr3_aa: ASRSYQDSYNSPLH

v_call: TRBV5-8
j_call: TRBJ1-4
cdr3_aa: ATRERGYNEKLF

v_call: TRBV2
j_call: TRBJ2-1
cdr3_aa: ASSEWVAGGPNEQF

v_call: TRBV7-3
j_call: TRBJ1-1
cdr3_aa: ASSLGRSSPAF

v_call: TRBV6-5
j_call: TRBJ2-7
cdr3_aa: ASSFSGGGYEQY

v_call: TRBV11-1
j_call: TRBJ2-2
cdr3_aa: ASNETPNTGELF

v_call: TRBV25-1
j_call: TRBJ2-5
cdr3_aa: ANSESYWASGSDETQY

v_call: TRBV10-3
j_call: TRBJ2-3
cdr3_aa: AISEFERSPTDTQY

v_call: TRBV19
j_call: TRBJ2-3
cdr3_aa: ASTHGGADTQY

v_call: TRBV23-1
j_call: TRBJ2-2
cdr3_aa: ASTADTGELF

v_call: TRBV4-1
j_call: TRBJ1-2
cdr3_aa: ASSQEKRGGYYGYT

v_call: TRBV29-1
j_call: TRBJ1-4
cdr3_aa: SVGVAGDEKLF

v_call: TRBV29-1
j_call: TRBJ2-1
cdr3_aa: SVGLAGLGEQF